Listed below are T cell receptor beta chains from one sample, sequenced in a study of T cell repertoires in cytomegalovirus infection. TCRdb passed the reads through MiXCR, listing each CDR3 protein once. The sample has more than 250,000 distinct CDR3 sequences, about 13% seen once. The sequenced sample was PBMCs. These receptors were obtained from a human donor in good health (CMV status not recorded). Some clones in this sample may be carry-over from other donors' samples. CDR3s include the opening cysteine and the closing phenylalanine or tryptophan. A D gene is named only where the DNA matches it firmly.

v_call	d_call	j_call	cdr3_aa
TRBV29-1	TRBD1	TRBJ2-5	CSVSARGNKETQYF
TRBV6-2/TRBV6-3	.	TRBJ2-7	CASSLSGAAYEQYF
TRBV6-5	TRBD1	TRBJ1-2	CASSYSRTGTGDGYTF
TRBV7-6	.	TRBJ2-7	CASGGLSYEQYF
TRBV7-6	.	TRBJ1-1	CASSLAGETTEAFF
TRBV5-1	.	TRBJ2-1	CASSLGPGLPNYNEQFF
TRBV7-2	.	TRBJ2-4	CASSFGEAGVVQYF
TRBV2	TRBD2	TRBJ2-1	CASNVLAGRDEQFF
TRBV20-1	.	TRBJ2-3	CSATPTDTQYF
TRBV6-5	.	TRBJ2-2	CASSPFGGELFF
TRBV5-5	.	TRBJ2-1	CASSLTATGSAGNEQFF
TRBV20-1	.	TRBJ2-5	CSARQTGVTQYF
TRBV11-2	.	TRBJ1-4	CASSFYHEKLFF
TRBV6-5	.	TRBJ1-5	CASSYSIYNQPQHF
TRBV6-5	TRBD1	TRBJ1-2	CASSYSSADRVTF
TRBV10-3	.	TRBJ2-3	CAISDITGTRPNTQYF